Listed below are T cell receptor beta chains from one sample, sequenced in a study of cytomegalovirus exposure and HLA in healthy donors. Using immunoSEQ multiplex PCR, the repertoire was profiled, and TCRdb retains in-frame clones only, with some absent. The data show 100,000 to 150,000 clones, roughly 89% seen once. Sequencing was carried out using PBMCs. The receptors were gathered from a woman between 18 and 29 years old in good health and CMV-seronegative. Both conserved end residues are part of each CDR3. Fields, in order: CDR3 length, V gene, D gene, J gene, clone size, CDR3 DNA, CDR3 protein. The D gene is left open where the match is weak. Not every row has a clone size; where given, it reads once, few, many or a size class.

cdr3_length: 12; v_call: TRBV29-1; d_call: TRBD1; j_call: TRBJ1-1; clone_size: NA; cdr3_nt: TGCAGCGTGGGGACAGGGAACACTGAAGCTTTCTTT; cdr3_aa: CSVGTGNTEAFF
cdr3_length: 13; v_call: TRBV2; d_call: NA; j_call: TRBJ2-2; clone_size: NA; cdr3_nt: TGTGCCAGCAGGAAACAGGGCACCGGGGAGCTGTTTTTT; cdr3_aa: CASRKQGTGELFF
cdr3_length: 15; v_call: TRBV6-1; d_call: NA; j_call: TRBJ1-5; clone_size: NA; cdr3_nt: TGTGCCAGCAGTGAAGGGATACAGGGAAATCAGCCCCAGCATTTT; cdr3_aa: CASSEGIQGNQPQHF
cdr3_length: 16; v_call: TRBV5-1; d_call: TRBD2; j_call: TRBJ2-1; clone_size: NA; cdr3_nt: TGCGCCAGCAGCTGGGGGCCCGAGCGGGGGGACAATGAGCAGTTCTTC; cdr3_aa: CASSWGPERGDNEQFF
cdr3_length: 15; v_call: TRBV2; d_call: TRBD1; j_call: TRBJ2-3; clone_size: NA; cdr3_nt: TGTGCCAGCAGCGGAACAGGGGGAGACACAGATACGCAGTATTTT; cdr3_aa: CASSGTGGDTDTQYF
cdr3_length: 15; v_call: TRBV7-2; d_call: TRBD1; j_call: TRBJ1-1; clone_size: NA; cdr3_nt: TGTGCCAGCAGCTTATTGGGGACAGAGAACACTGAAGCTTTCTTT; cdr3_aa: CASSLLGTENTEAFF
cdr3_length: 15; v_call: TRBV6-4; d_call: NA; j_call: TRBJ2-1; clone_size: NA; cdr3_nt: TGTGCCAGCAGTGACGGCGGGGGCACTTACAATGAGCAGTTCTTC; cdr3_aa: CASSDGGGTYNEQFF
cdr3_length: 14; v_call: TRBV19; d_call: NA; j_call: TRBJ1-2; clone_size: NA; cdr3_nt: TGTGCCAGTAGTATAGCGGGGTCCCTTGGTGGCTACACCTTC; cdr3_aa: CASSIAGSLGGYTF
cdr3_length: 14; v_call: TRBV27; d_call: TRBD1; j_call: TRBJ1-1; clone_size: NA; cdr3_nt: TGTGCCAGCAGTTTAGTCAGGGGGAGTACTGAAGCTTTCTTT; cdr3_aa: CASSLVRGSTEAFF
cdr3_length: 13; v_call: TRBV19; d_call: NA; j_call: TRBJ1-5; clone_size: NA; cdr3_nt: TGTGCCAGTAGTCGCGGGGGCAATCAGCCCCAGCATTTT; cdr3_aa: CASSRGGNQPQHF
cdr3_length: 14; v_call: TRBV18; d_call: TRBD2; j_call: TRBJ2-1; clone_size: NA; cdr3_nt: TGTGCCAGCTCACCAGCTAGCGGGGCCAATGAGCAGTTCTTC; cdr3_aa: CASSPASGANEQFF
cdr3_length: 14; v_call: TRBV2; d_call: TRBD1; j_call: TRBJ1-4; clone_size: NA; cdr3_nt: TGTGCCAGCAGTGAGAGGACAGGGGGCGGAGAACTGTTTTTT; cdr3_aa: CASSERTGGGELFF
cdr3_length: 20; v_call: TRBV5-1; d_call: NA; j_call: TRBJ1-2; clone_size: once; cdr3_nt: TGCGCCAGCAGCCGGCCAGGCCGTGTTGGCGACGGAGCGGAGATCTATGGCTACACCTTC; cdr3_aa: CASSRPGRVGDGAEIYGYTF
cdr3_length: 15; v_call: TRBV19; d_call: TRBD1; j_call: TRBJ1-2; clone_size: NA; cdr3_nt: TGTGCCAGTAGTCGTAACAGGGGGCTCAACTATGGCTACACCTTC; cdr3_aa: CASSRNRGLNYGYTF
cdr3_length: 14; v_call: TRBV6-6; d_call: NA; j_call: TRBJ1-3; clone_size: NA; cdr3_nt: TGTGCCAGCGCAGGGGAGAGTACTGGAAACACCATATATTTT; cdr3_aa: CASAGESTGNTIYF
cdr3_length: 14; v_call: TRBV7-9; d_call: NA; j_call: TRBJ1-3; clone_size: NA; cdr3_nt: TGTGCCAGCCTTGGTAGGACAGTTGGAAACACCATATATTTT; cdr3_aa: CASLGRTVGNTIYF
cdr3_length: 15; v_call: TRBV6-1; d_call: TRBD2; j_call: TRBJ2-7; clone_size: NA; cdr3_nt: TGTGCCAGCAGTCTCAGCGGGGGGGCAAACTACGAGCAGTACTTC; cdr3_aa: CASSLSGGANYEQYF
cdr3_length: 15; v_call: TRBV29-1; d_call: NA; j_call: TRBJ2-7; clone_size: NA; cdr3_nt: TGCAGCGTTGAGGTCGAGGGGGGGCGCGCGTACGAGCAGTACTTC; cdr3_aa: CSVEVEGGRAYEQYF
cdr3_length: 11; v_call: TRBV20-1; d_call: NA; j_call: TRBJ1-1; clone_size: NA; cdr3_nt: TGCAGTGCCACTAGGACAGAAGAAGCTTTCTTT; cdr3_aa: CSATRTEEAFF